This T cell receptor (beta chain) comes out of a study of a mutant IDH1 vaccine in newly diagnosed glioma. Across the whole study: Vaccination started 4-6 weeks after radiotherapy alone, or with temozolomide cycles.

The CDR3 consists of 14 residues. CDR1 is SGHAT, CDR2 FQNNGV, per germline. Sample time point: week 35, safety follow-up. One vaccine dose held 300 ug of mutant IDH1 20-mer peptide and came with topical imiquimod. Only in-frame clones appear in the TCRdb table, and some are missing; sequencing was by immunoSEQ multiplex PCR. This sample yields tens of thousands of clones, of which 80% to 85% are seen a single time; around 7% belongs to the top ten. Turning to this clone: The antigen is unknown. The junction and the germline gene differ at one end; a read error may be behind it.

The sequenced sample was PBMCs, obtained from a glioma patient whose treatment included an IDH1 peptide vaccine. This receptor was obtained from a woman younger than 30 with glioma. The V gene is TRBV11-2, the J gene TRBJ2-7; tentatively, D is TRBD1 (6 bases). The CDR3, as DNA: TGTGCTAGCAGCTCCTTGACAGGCGTCTACGAGCAGTACTTC. This translates into CASSSLTGVYEQYF.